One and the same sample provided the 26 T cell receptor beta chains below, sequenced in a study of graft-versus-host responses after intestinal transplantation. Generated by immunoSEQ multiplex PCR, the TCRdb table keeps only in-frame clones and is missing some. The sample includes more than 80,000 clones, roughly 89% of them seen just once. The antigens of these receptors remain unknown. The sequencing here drew on unstimulated CD4+ T cells sorted from spleen or lymph node cells, taken before intestinal transplant. The origin of the receptors is a human donor who received an intestinal transplant.

The V gene is TRBV11-2, the J gene TRBJ2-7; 8 nucleotides agree with TRBD2. CDR1 and CDR2 (germline): SGHAT, FQNNGV. V shed 5 bases and J 3 bases; nucleotides not matched to a gene: 15. CDR3 size: 17 residues. CDR3 in amino acids: CASSALSGGAMVYEQYF. CDR3 DNA: TGTGCCAGCAGCGCCTTATCCGGGGGGGCAATGGTCTACGAGCAGTACTTC.

The chain carries TRBV28 and TRBJ1-2; possibly TRBD1 for D (5 bases). CDR3 length: 15 residues. Per germline, CDR1 MDHEN and CDR2 SYDVKM. V lost 5 bases and J 2 bases, leaving 15 bases between the germline ends. For the CDR3, the DNA is TGTGCCAGCAGTCCCATGACCGGGGGGAACTATGGCTACACCTTC. It encodes CASSPMTGGNYGYTF.

The CDR3: CASSSDRGFGNQPQHF. CDR3 DNA sequence: TGTGCCAGCAGTTCTGACAGGGGTTTTGGCAATCAGCCCCAGCATTTT. The chain uses TRBV27 and TRBJ1-5; TRBD1 matches 8 bases. From germline, CDR1 is MNHEY and CDR2 SMNVEV (reference sequence). V lost 4 bases, J lost 2 bases, and 7 bases stayed unmatched. The CDR3 runs to 16 residues.

V gene TRBV4-1 combines with J gene TRBJ2-7, with a possible D match to TRBD1 (6 bases). Germline-derived CDR1 and CDR2 are MGHRA and YSYEKL. The CDR3 contains 14 residues. V was trimmed by 4 bases and J by 3 bases, leaving 13 bases between them. The DNA of the CDR3 is TGCGCCAGCAGCCGACAGAAGGGGGACTACGAGCAGTACTTC. Translating gives CASSRQKGDYEQYF.

The chain couples TRBV4-2 to TRBJ2-2, with 8 bases matching TRBD2. From germline, CDR1 is LGHNA and CDR2 YNFKEQ. With V trimmed by 4 bases and J by 0 bases, 4 bases remained unmatched. The length of the CDR3 is 16 residues. CDR3 in DNA: TGTGCCAGCAGCCCCCGGGGGGGCTCGAACACCGGGGAGCTGTTTTTT. Its protein is CASSPRGGSNTGELFF.

V gene TRBV19 combines with J gene TRBJ2-7; 7 positions match TRBD1. The CDR3 totals 14 residues. Trimming cost V 4 bases and J 5 bases; bases outside gene matches: 8. Germline V gives CDR1 LNHDA, CDR2 SQIVND (reference sequence). The CDR3 loop reads CASSTATGTDEQYF. The CDR3 region has the DNA TGTGCCAGTAGTACCGCGACAGGGACGGACGAGCAGTACTTC.

The rearrangement uses TRBV7-9 and TRBJ1-6, with D unclear. Germline-derived CDR1 and CDR2 are SEHNR and FQNEAQ (reference sequence). The CDR3 totals 14 residues. With 4 bases removed from V and 10 bases from J, the gap between germline ends came to 14 bases. The CDR3 is CASSSEAGSSPLHF. DNA of the CDR3: TGTGCCAGCAGCTCAGAGGCGGGTTCCTCACCCCTCCACTTT.

The chain carries TRBV27 and TRBJ2-7, with 8 bases that match TRBD2. Germline-derived CDR1 and CDR2 are MNHEY and SMNVEV (reference sequence). V trimming: 6 bases; J trimming: 1 base; junction bases outside the gene matches: 5. The CDR3 has 14 residues. The CDR3 spells CASRLSGKSYEQYF. CDR3 bases: TGTGCCAGCAGACTTAGCGGGAAATCCTACGAGCAGTACTTC.

There are a few counts of this clone. This sequence joins TRBV6-6 and TRBJ2-1; maybe TRBD2 (6 bases). V gave up 2 bases and J gave up 6 bases, with 14 bases separating them. CDR3 length: 15 residues. Germline CDR1 is MNHNY and CDR2 is SVGAGI (reference sequence). This CDR3 is CASSYASGRFNEQFF. CDR3 nucleotides: TGTGCCAGCAGTTACGCCTCCGGGAGATTCAATGAGCAGTTCTTC.

The V gene is TRBV5-4, the J gene TRBJ2-1, with 8 bases fitting TRBD2. CDR3 length: 14 amino acids. Germline trimming cut 4 bases from V and 5 bases from J; bases unmatched to any gene: 5. The germline CDR1 and CDR2 sequences are SGHNT and YYREEE (reference sequence). The CDR3 sequence: CASSSPSGHNEQFF. CDR3 nucleotides: TGTGCCAGCAGCAGCCCTAGCGGGCACAATGAGCAGTTCTTC.

This clone appeared a single time. V usage is TRBV2 and J usage is TRBJ2-1; TRBD2 is a possible D gene (6 bases). Trimming shortened V by 2 bases and J by 0 bases, and 11 bases separated the two germline ends. Germline V gene lookup returns CDR1 SNHLY and CDR2 FYNNEI. This CDR3 comprises 16 residues. The CDR3, as DNA: TGTGCCAGCAGTGAAACGCTAGCGAGCTCCTACAATGAGCAGTTCTTC. Translated: CASSETLASSYNEQFF. The whole variable domain, remainder taken from reference TRBV2 and TRBJ2-1, is EPEVTQTPSHQVTQMGQEVILRCVPISNHLYFYWYRQILGQKVEFLVSFYNNEISEKSEIFDDQFSVERPDGSNFTLKIRSTKLEDSAMYFCASSETLASSYNEQFFGPGTRLTVL.

The J gene is TRBJ1-3, the V gene TRBV6-5, with a tentative D call TRBD1 (5 bases). CDR3 length: 14 residues. V was clipped by 6 bases and J by 1 base, with 10 bases between them. Germline V CDR1 and CDR2: MNHEY, SVGAGI. The CDR3 here is CASRVTESGNTIYF. In DNA form, the CDR3 reads TGTGCCAGCAGGGTGACAGAGTCTGGAAACACCATATATTTT.

V is TRBV4-1 and J is TRBJ1-2, with D tentatively TRBD1 (6 bases). Per the germline V gene, CDR1 is MGHRA and CDR2 is YSYEKL. V was shortened by 2 bases and J by 3 bases, with 16 bases between the two germline ends. This CDR3 is built from 16 residues. The CDR3 DNA reads TGCGCCAGCAGCCAAAGCCCGGGACACGTGGACTATGGCTACACCTTC. It translates to CASSQSPGHVDYGYTF.

This chain uses TRBV6-5 with TRBJ1-5; D perhaps matches TRBD1 (5 bases). The germline CDR1 and CDR2 sequences are MNHEY and SVGAGI. This CDR3 contains 14 residues. Trimming took 0 bases from V and 5 from J, leaving 8 bases between them. In DNA, the CDR3 is TGTGCCAGCAGTTACTCGGGGGGGGATCAGCCCCAGCATTTT. Amino acid sequence: CASSYSGGDQPQHF.

CDR3 protein: CASSQDLRASGVGGYTF. In DNA, the CDR3 is TGCGCCAGCAGCCAAGATCTAAGGGCGTCCGGGGTCGGTGGCTACACCTTC. The chain links TRBV4-1 to TRBJ1-2; D is unresolved. V dropped 0 bases and J dropped 7 bases, with 21 bases sitting between them. The CDR3 has 17 amino acids. The germline gives CDR1 MGHRA, CDR2 YSYEKL.

The chain uses TRBV15 and TRBJ1-5, with TRBD1 identical over 7 bases. The CDR3 extends over 15 amino acids. J was trimmed by 3 bases and V by 1 base; bases with no gene match: 3. Germline-derived CDR1 and CDR2 are LNHNV and YYDKDF (reference sequence). The CDR3 DNA sequence: TGTGCCACCAGCAGAGTCGACAGGGACAATCAGCCCCAGCATTTT. Amino acids: CATSRVDRDNQPQHF.

The chain is built from TRBV20-1 and TRBJ2-5; D is unclear. Deletions cut 8 bases from V and 5 bases from J, with 12 bases between. CDR1 and CDR2 (germline): DFQATT, SNEGSKA (reference sequence). The CDR3 consists of 11 residues. Here the CDR3 reads CSPVPQETQYF. CDR3 nucleotide sequence: TGCAGTCCAGTCCCTCAGGAGACCCAGTACTTC.

Only one count was recorded for this clone. CDR3 region: CAWSGTSQETQYF. DNA for the CDR3: TGTGCCTGGAGTGGGACTAGTCAAGAGACCCAGTACTTC. The chain joins TRBV30 to TRBJ2-5; 7 bases match TRBD2. Trimming at V came to 1 base and at J to 2 bases, leaving 1 base not matched to a gene. This CDR3 comprises 13 residues. The germline V gene has CDR1 GTSNPN and CDR2 SVGIG (reference sequence).

The rearrangement links TRBV5-6 to TRBJ2-7, with a possible D match to TRBD2 (7 bases). Germline CDR1 and CDR2: SGHDT and YYEEEE. Trimming removed 4 bases at V and 2 bases at J, with 19 bases between. CDR3 length: 16 residues. The DNA of the CDR3 is TGTGCCAGCAGCCCCGGGGGGCAGGGAGGGGCCTACGAGCAGTACTTC. This gives the protein CASSPGGQGGAYEQYF.

This chain connects TRBV12-2 to TRBJ1-4; the D call TRBD1 from the table was never checked on the DNA. TRBV12-2 represents a pseudogene. This CDR3 contains 16 residues. The CDR3 DNA follows: TGTGCAAGTCGCCCCCGACGGGACAGGGGAAATGAAAAACTGTTTTTT. Translated, it gives CASRPRRDRGNEKLFF.

CDR3 sequence (DNA): TGTGCCAGCAGTCTACCCGCCACAGGGTACGAGCAGTACTTC. Protein sequence: CASSLPATGYEQYF. The chain combines TRBV5-6 with TRBJ2-7, with TRBD1 as a possible D gene (6 bases). Trimming removed 5 bases at V and 4 bases at J, with 16 bases between. The germline V gene encodes CDR1 SGHDT and CDR2 YYEEEE. This CDR3 is built from 14 residues.

The genes are TRBV19 and TRBJ1-5; the D gene is possibly TRBD1 (6 bases). V lost 1 base to trimming and J lost 4 bases, with 11 bases between them. The CDR3 sequence is 15 residues long. Germline V gene sequence: CDR1 LNHDA, CDR2 SQIVND (reference sequence). Here the CDR3 reads CASSIVQGGNQPQHF. The CDR3 nucleotides read TGTGCCAGTAGTATAGTACAGGGAGGGAATCAGCCCCAGCATTTT.

The chain combines TRBV5-4 with TRBJ1-2; D is possibly TRBD1 (6 bases). This CDR3 is 15 amino acids long. With 3 bases removed from V and 4 bases from J, the gap between germline ends came to 16 bases. Looked up from germline, CDR1 is SGHNT and CDR2 is YYREEE (reference sequence). CDR3 sequence: CASSWGPTGTYGYTF. CDR3 sequence (DNA): TGTGCCAGCAGCTGGGGCCCAACAGGGACCTATGGCTACACCTTC.

This rearrangement joins TRBV2 to TRBJ1-2; no firm D call. The CDR3 has 13 residues. Germline V gives CDR1 SNHLY, CDR2 FYNNEI. Trimming took off 0 bases at V and 2 bases at J, with 4 bases between the two ends. This CDR3 is CASSEAVNYGYTF. CDR3 bases: TGTGCCAGCAGTGAAGCCGTCAACTATGGCTACACCTTC.

The gene calls are TRBV10-2 and TRBJ2-5; 12 bases map to TRBD2. Trimming at V came to 0 bases and at J to 3 bases, leaving 5 bases not matched to a gene. This CDR3 region has 17 residues. Germline-derived CDR1 and CDR2 are WSHSY and SAAADI. The CDR3, as DNA: TGCGCCAGCAGTGAGTCAAGACTAGCGGGGGAAGAAGAGACCCAGTACTTC. Amino acids: CASSESRLAGEEETQYF.

The V gene is TRBV6-5, the J gene TRBJ2-7, with 9 bases that match TRBD1. CDR3 length equals 15 residues. CDR1 MNHEY and CDR2 SVGAGI come from the germline V gene. The V and J ends lost 5 bases and 1 base, in that order; junction bases with no gene match: 6. The CDR3 coding sequence is TGTGCCAGCAGTCCACCCGGACAGGGGTCCTACGAGCAGTACTTC. Encoded protein: CASSPPGQGSYEQYF.